This passage covers 14 T cell receptor beta chains from one sample sequenced in a study of blood T cell repertoires in COVID-19. Profiled with immunoSEQ multiplex PCR; TCRdb holds only in-frame clones, not every one. This sample has around 250,000 clones, with approximately 81% found just once. Sequencing was carried out using peripheral blood. The receptors here all came from a woman aged 18 to 35 with acute or convalescent COVID-19.

The rearrangement uses TRBV3-1 (or the pseudogene TRBV3-2) and TRBJ1-5; unclear D gene. Trimming took 4 bases from V and 9 from J, leaving 25 bases between them. The germline V gene encodes CDR1 LGHDT and CDR2 YNNKEL (reference sequence). The CDR3 has 17 amino acids. The CDR3 DNA reads TGTGCCAGCAGCCGCTTTTCGGACGGCCCCGGAAGCGGGCCCCAGCATTTT. Translation: CASSRFSDGPGSGPQHF.

This chain links TRBV27 with TRBJ1-1; D gene ambiguous. The V gene lost 6 bases and the J gene lost 0 bases, with 17 bases spanning the gap. Germline CDR1 is MNHEY and CDR2 is SMNVEV (reference sequence). This CDR3 contains 16 residues. This CDR3 is CASSQTKRVLNTEAFF. DNA of the CDR3: TGTGCCAGCAGCCAAACTAAACGGGTCCTGAACACTGAAGCTTTCTTT.

This chain uses TRBV11-3 with TRBJ2-2, with D possibly TRBD1 on 5 matching bases. The V end lost 5 bases, the J end lost 7 bases, and 11 bases lay between the germline ends. The CDR3 covers 13 residues. Germline CDR1 SGHNT, CDR2 YENEEA. CDR3 in amino acids: CASSHIGDGELFF. The CDR3 region has the DNA TGTGCCAGCAGCCACATAGGGGACGGGGAGCTGTTTTTT.

The chain employs TRBV5-6 and TRBJ1-5; TRBD1 matches 10 bases. V dropped 2 bases and J dropped 1; count of bases not matched to a gene: 3. Germline V lookup: CDR1 SGHDT, CDR2 YYEEEE. The CDR3 extends over 16 amino acids. Here the CDR3 DNA reads TGTGCCAGCAGCTTCGGACAGGGGGTAAGCAATCAGCCCCAGCATTTT. This codes for CASSFGQGVSNQPQHF.

A single count supports this clone. The chain recombines TRBV7-3 with TRBJ2-5; tentative D call: TRBD1 (5 bases). The length of the CDR3 is 15 residues. The germline V and J ends were trimmed by 5 bases and 5 bases, with 18 bases remaining between them. CDR1 and CDR2 from the germline V gene are SGHTA and FQGTGA. The CDR3 is CASSQWGGARETQYF. CDR3 DNA: TGTGCCAGCAGCCAATGGGGTGGGGCCAGGGAGACCCAGTACTTC. The full variable domain, with the rest looked up from reference TRBV7-3 and TRBJ2-5, is GAGVSQTPSNKVTEKGKYVELRCDPISGHTALYWYRQSLGQGPEFLIYFQGTGAADDSGLPNDRFFAVRPEGSVSTLKIQRTERGDSAVYLCASSQWGGARETQYFGPGTRLLVL.

V usage is TRBV7-9 and J usage is TRBJ1-1; D is perhaps TRBD1 (6 bases). The CDR3 has 14 residues. Germline V gene data show CDR1 as SEHNR and CDR2 as FQNEAQ (reference sequence). Trimming removed 7 bases at V and 1 base at J, with 13 bases between. DNA of the CDR3: TGTGCCAGCACCATTCTGACAGGGAACACTGAAGCTTTCTTT. It specifies CASTILTGNTEAFF. Together with reference TRBV7-9 and TRBJ1-1, the CDR3 gives the full variable domain: DTGVSQNPRHKITKRGQNVTFRCDPISEHNRLYWYRQTLGQGPEFLTYFQNEAQLEKSRLLSDRFSAERPKGSFSTLEIQRTEQGDSAMYLCASTILTGNTEAFFGQGTRLTVV.

This chain joins TRBV6-4 and TRBJ2-1; 7 positions agree with TRBD2. Germline values: CDR1 MRHNA, CDR2 SNTAGT. The length of the CDR3 is 12 residues. Trimming cost V 3 bases and J 12 bases; bases outside gene matches: 5. CDR3 DNA sequence: TGTGCCAGCAGTGAGAACGCGGGAGCGCAGTTCTTC. This sequence encodes CASSENAGAQFF.

This clone has ten or more counts. The genes are TRBV9 and TRBJ2-7; the match to TRBD2 covers 7 bases. This CDR3 contains 14 residues. V dropped 5 bases and J dropped 6; count of bases not matched to a gene: 11. Looked up from germline, CDR1 is SGDLS and CDR2 is YYNGEE. The CDR3 reads CASRGPRDYCEQYF. The CDR3 coding sequence is TGTGCCAGCAGGGGCCCCCGGGACTACTGCGAGCAGTACTTC.

V usage is TRBV5-1 and J usage is TRBJ2-5; 8 nucleotides align to TRBD1. The CDR3 contains 16 residues. V was pared by 4 bases and J by 2 bases, with 10 bases of the junction left unmatched. Germline CDR1 and CDR2: SGHRS and YFSETQ. CDR3 coding DNA: TGCGCCAGCAGCCAAGGACAGGGCCCCCTACAAGAGACCCAGTACTTC. This sequence encodes CASSQGQGPLQETQYF. Drawing the rest from reference TRBV5-1 and TRBJ2-5, the complete variable domain is KAGVTQTPRYLIKTRGQQVTLSCSPISGHRSVSWYQQTPGQGLQFLFEYFSETQRNKGNFPGRFSGRQFSNSRSEMNVSTLELGDSALYLCASSQGQGPLQETQYFGPGTRLLVL.

The chain recombines TRBV18 with TRBJ1-2; D not certain. V was clipped by 3 bases and J by 2 bases, with 7 bases between them. CDR1 and CDR2 from the germline V gene are KGHSH and LQKENI. The CDR3 spans 13 residues. DNA of the CDR3: TGTGCCAGCTCACCCGGGGAGAACTATGGCTACACCTTC. As protein: CASSPGENYGYTF.

This clone is a singleton in its sample. This chain connects TRBV29-1 to TRBJ2-3; 10 bases are shared with TRBD1. V was pared by 2 bases and J by 2 bases, with 4 bases of the junction left unmatched. The CDR3 is 15 residues long. Looked up from germline, CDR1 is SQVTM and CDR2 is ANQGSEA. CDR3 protein: CSVEPGTGVTDTQYF. The CDR3 nucleotides read TGCAGCGTTGAACCCGGGACAGGGGTCACAGATACGCAGTATTTT.

The sample holds one count of this clone. The chain has TRBV5-6 and TRBJ2-5; D gene ambiguous. The CDR3 runs 16 residues. The V end lost 0 bases, the J end lost 3 bases, and 15 bases lay between the germline ends. Germline V lookup: CDR1 SGHDT, CDR2 YYEEEE. The CDR3 loop reads CASSLGTARHKETQYF. CDR3 DNA: TGTGCCAGCAGCTTGGGTACAGCCCGGCACAAAGAGACCCAGTACTTC.

The count of this clone is one. The V call is TRBV10-3, the J call TRBJ1-6, with 9 positions matching TRBD1. Germline values: CDR1 ENHRY, CDR2 SYGVKD. This CDR3 has 14 residues. V shed 8 bases and J 7 bases; nucleotides not matched to a gene: 6. DNA for the CDR3: TGTGCCATCGGGGAAACAGGGGGCAATTCACCCCTCCACTTT. As protein: CAIGETGGNSPLHF.

The V call is TRBV7-9, the J call TRBJ1-2; 9 positions agree with TRBD1. V dropped 5 bases and J dropped 0; count of bases not matched to a gene: 4. The CDR3 is made up of 15 amino acids. Germline CDR1 SEHNR, CDR2 FQNEAQ (reference sequence). The DNA for the CDR3 is TGTGCCAGCAGCAGGGGGACAGGGACTAACTATGGCTACACCTTC. It is translated as CASSRGTGTNYGYTF.